This T cell receptor (beta chain) comes out of a study of cytotoxic CD8 clonotypes in ibrutinib-treated CLL. For the study at large: Response sampling occurred after a median 12 months of treatment (range 6 to 36). Mean values per sample were some 250,000 productive templates and tens of thousands of productive rearrangements.

The assay was immunoSEQ multiplex PCR, and TCRdb's table has in-frame clones only and misses some. The table lists roughly 63,000 clones, 45% to 65% of them singletons, with approximately 14% in the top ten. Findings and caveats of the study: Contraction or stability on treatment characterized the public clonotypes, which were uncommon. Clonality showed a rise at ibrutinib response that reversed toward baseline at progression.

The CDR3 consists of 14 residues. V gave up 1 base and J gave up 7 bases, with 13 bases separating them. The germline CDR1 and CDR2 sequences are SGHVS and FQNEAQ. Comment on this clone: Its specificity is not known.

This receptor was obtained from a human donor with chronic lymphocytic leukemia. The chain uses TRBV7-8 and TRBJ1-2; possibly TRBD1 for D (6 bases). Here the sequenced sample was PBMCs, taken after 12 months of ibrutinib treatment. DNA for the CDR3: TGTGCCAGCAGCTTAGTAAACAGGGTGGGTGGCTACACCTTC. Its protein is CASSLVNRVGGYTF. Full variable domain (outside the CDR3, taken from reference TRBV7-8 and TRBJ1-2): GAGVSQSPRYKVAKRGQDVALRCDPISGHVSLFWYQQALGQGPEFLTYFQNEAQLDKSGLPSDRFFAERPEGSVSTLKIQRTQQEDSAVYLCASSLVNRVGGYTFGSGTRLTVV.